The T cell receptor beta chain described here comes from a study of blood T cell repertoires in COVID-19. Study-level information: The United States, Italy and Spain provided the acute and convalescent COVID-19 samples. PBMCs, B-cell-depleted T cells, or T cells were the source of the cDNA or gDNA that made up the material.

In the authors' methods: Nucleated cell number was recorded as an estimate derived from reference gene primer amplification. Libraries were prepared by immunoSEQ multiplex PCR; TCRdb keeps only in-frame clonotypes and omits some of them. From that table come the V and J calls and clone size; the DNA was used to work out D and trimming. Of under 300,000 clones in the sample, about four fifths are singletons; the top ten hold about 1.9%. This clonotype originated in a man aged 30 to 45 who had recovered from COVID-19. Specimen: peripheral blood.

The CDR3 sequence: CAINGGHDNEQFF. The CDR3 DNA follows: TGTGCCATCAACGGGGGGCACGACAATGAGCAGTTCTTC. The J gene is TRBJ2-1, the V gene TRBV10-3, with a weak D call TRBD2 (7 bases). Germline values: CDR1 ENHRY, CDR2 SYGVKD. V gave up 7 bases and J gave up 5 bases, with 12 bases separating them. CDR3 size: 13 residues.